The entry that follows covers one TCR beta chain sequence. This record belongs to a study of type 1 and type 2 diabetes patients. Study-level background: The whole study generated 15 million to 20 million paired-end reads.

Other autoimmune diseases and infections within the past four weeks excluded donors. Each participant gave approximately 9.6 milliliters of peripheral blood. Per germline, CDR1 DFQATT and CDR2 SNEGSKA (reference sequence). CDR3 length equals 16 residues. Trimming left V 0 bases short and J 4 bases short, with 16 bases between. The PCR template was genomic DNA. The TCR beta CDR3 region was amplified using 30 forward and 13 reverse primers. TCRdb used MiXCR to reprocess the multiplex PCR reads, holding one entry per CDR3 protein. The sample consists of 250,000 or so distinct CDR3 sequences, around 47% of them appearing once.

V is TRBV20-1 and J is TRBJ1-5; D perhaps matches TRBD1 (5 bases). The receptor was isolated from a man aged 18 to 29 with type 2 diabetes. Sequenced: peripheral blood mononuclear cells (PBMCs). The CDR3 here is CSARDGTYWGNQPQHF. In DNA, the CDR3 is TGCAGTGCTAGAGATGGGACCTATTGGGGGAATCAGCCCCAGCATTTT.